The 24 T cell receptor beta chains below come from one sample, sequenced in a study of blood T cell repertoires in COVID-19. The protocol was immunoSEQ multiplex PCR, while the TCRdb copy is restricted to in-frame clones and leaves out a portion. In the table there are some 400,000 clones, 87% of which are singletons. The material sequenced was PBMCs or T cells enriched from blood (not recorded which). The receptors here all came from a man aged 25 to 40 who had recovered from COVID-19.

The gene calls are TRBV19 and TRBJ1-3, with 7 bases matching TRBD1. The CDR3 loop spans 18 amino acids. The V gene end was trimmed by 5 bases and the J gene end by 2 bases; junction bases not matched to a gene: 15. Germline CDR1 reads LNHDA; CDR2 reads SQIVND (reference sequence). The CDR3 DNA is TGTGCCAGTAGTCTGCCTTTTGACAGGGTCCATCCTGGAAACACCATATATTTT. Translation gives CASSLPFDRVHPGNTIYF.

V and J are TRBV3-1 (or the pseudogene TRBV3-2) and TRBJ1-2; 7 bases line up with TRBD1. This CDR3 has 16 amino acids. The V gene's germline CDR1 is LGHDT and CDR2 YNNKEL (reference sequence). The V gene end was trimmed by 1 base and the J gene end by 2 bases; junction bases not matched to a gene: 7. The CDR3 DNA follows: TGTGCCAGCAGCCAAGGCTTAGACAGGGTCAACTATGGCTACACCTTC. Translation: CASSQGLDRVNYGYTF.

J is TRBJ1-3 and V is TRBV10-3; D perhaps matches TRBD1 (5 bases). The germline V gene has CDR1 ENHRY and CDR2 SYGVKD. The CDR3 loop spans 15 amino acids. The V and J ends lost 4 bases and 0 bases respectively, with 10 bases between them. The CDR3 nucleotides read TGTGCCATCAGTGTTGGGACTTACTCTGGAAACACCATATATTTT. Its protein is CAISVGTYSGNTIYF.

This clone is a singleton in its sample. The CDR3 protein is CASSYSTRPSTDTQYF. DNA for the CDR3: TGTGCCAGCAGTTACTCGACTAGACCTAGCACAGATACGCAGTATTTT. The chain combines TRBV6-2 or TRBV6-3 with TRBJ2-3; D perhaps matches TRBD2 (6 bases). V dropped 0 bases and J dropped 0 bases, with 10 bases sitting between them. This CDR3 has 16 amino acids. Per the germline V gene, CDR1 is MNHEY and CDR2 is SVGEGT.

V and J are TRBV7-2 and TRBJ2-3, with unresolved D. V was cut by 5 bases and J by 1 base, with 7 bases left in between. The CDR3 has 13 amino acids. The V gene's germline CDR1 is SGHTA and CDR2 FQGNSA. CDR3: CASSPSRTDTQYF. The CDR3 DNA follows: TGTGCCAGCAGCCCGAGCCGCACAGATACGCAGTATTTT.

The rearrangement links TRBV14 to TRBJ1-3; tentatively, D is TRBD1 (6 bases). V lost 5 bases and J lost 1, with 18 bases in between. Germline V gene lookup returns CDR1 SGHDN and CDR2 FVKESK. The CDR3 has 17 amino acids. CDR3 sequence: CASSFGGGAWSGNTIYF. The DNA of the CDR3 is TGTGCCAGCAGCTTCGGTGGGGGCGCTTGGTCTGGAAACACCATATATTTT.

The chain carries TRBV6-5 and TRBJ1-5, with unresolved D. Trimming removed 7 bases from V and 1 base from J, with 14 bases in between. The length of the CDR3 is 15 residues. CDR1 and CDR2 from the germline V gene are MNHEY and SVGAGI. In DNA form, the CDR3 reads TGTGCCAGCATGAAGCTGTTTCTGAGCAATCAGCCCCAGCATTTT. This translates into CASMKLFLSNQPQHF.

This rearrangement joins TRBV5-1 to TRBJ1-2; possible D gene TRBD1, 6 bases. There are 14 residues in the CDR3. Trimming removed 4 bases from V and 4 bases from J, with 14 bases in between. Germline V CDR1 and CDR2: SGHRS, YFSETQ. DNA of the CDR3: TGCGCCAGCAGCCTGGAACAGGGTGCCTATGGCTACACCTTC. Encoded protein: CASSLEQGAYGYTF.

The CDR3 sequence: CASSPPGQGRETQYF. DNA of the CDR3: TGTGCCAGCTCACCCCCGGGACAGGGCAGGGAGACCCAGTACTTC. This chain uses TRBV18 with TRBJ2-5; the match to TRBD1 covers 9 bases. The CDR3 has 15 amino acids. Germline assignment: CDR1 KGHSH and CDR2 LQKENI. V was clipped by 3 bases and J by 5 bases; unmatched bases: 7.

Concerning this clone: The sample has other DNA sequences that encode this CDR3 too. The chain links TRBV30 to TRBJ1-3; no clear D gene. The CDR3 consists of 14 residues. Between the trimmed V and J ends, which lost 2 bases and 0 bases, there was a span of 8 bases. Looked up from germline, CDR1 is GTSNPN and CDR2 is SVGIG (reference sequence). The CDR3 protein is CAWSTGNSGNTIYF. CDR3 coding DNA: TGTGCCTGGAGTACCGGGAACTCTGGAAACACCATATATTTT.

J is TRBJ2-1 and V is TRBV7-3; 7 bases map to TRBD2. With V trimmed by 4 bases and J by 2 bases, 5 bases remained unmatched. CDR3 length equals 15 residues. Germline V gene sequence: CDR1 SGHTA, CDR2 FQGTGA. The CDR3 sequence: CASSYGGGAYNEQFF. Written as DNA, the CDR3 is TGTGCCAGCAGCTATGGCGGGGGAGCCTACAATGAGCAGTTCTTC.

The chain uses TRBV5-1 and TRBJ1-1, with 9 bases fitting TRBD1. The CDR3 runs 17 residues. CDR1 and CDR2 (germline): SGHRS, YFSETQ. Trimming at V came to 3 bases and at J to 4 bases, leaving 13 bases not matched to a gene. CDR3 sequence: CASSWSDRDRAGTEAFF. DNA for the CDR3: TGCGCCAGCAGCTGGAGCGACCGGGACAGGGCGGGCACTGAAGCTTTCTTT.

The chain combines TRBV6-5 with TRBJ1-2, with D unresolved. Trimming shortened V by 5 bases and J by 2 bases, and 12 bases separated the two germline ends. Germline V lookup: CDR1 MNHEY, CDR2 SVGAGI. The CDR3 covers 14 residues. The CDR3 DNA follows: TGTGCCAGCAGTCAATACAGATTAAACTATGGCTACACCTTC. Protein product: CASSQYRLNYGYTF.

For this clone: Within the sample, other DNA sequences also encode this same CDR3. J is TRBJ2-1 and V is TRBV6-5; 9 bases agree with TRBD2. The V gene end was trimmed by 10 bases and the J gene end by 10 bases; junction bases not matched to a gene: 11. Germline CDR1 reads MNHEY; CDR2 reads SVGAGI. The CDR3 contains 13 residues. The CDR3 loop is CATTGLARPEQFF. DNA of the CDR3: TGTGCCACCACGGGACTAGCACGGCCCGAGCAGTTCTTC.

V usage is TRBV7-6 and J usage is TRBJ2-1; 9 bases map to TRBD2. The length of the CDR3 is 15 residues. CDR1 is SGHVS, CDR2 FNYEAQ, per germline. With V trimmed by 1 base and J by 7 bases, 5 bases remained unmatched. CDR3 protein: CASSLVSGGNNEQFF. The CDR3 region has the DNA TGTGCCAGCAGCTTAGTTAGCGGGGGAAATAATGAGCAGTTCTTC. The full variable domain, in which reference TRBV7-6 and TRBJ2-1 provide the parts outside the CDR3, is GAGVSQSPRYKVTKRGQDVALRCDPISGHVSLYWYRQALGQGPEFLTYFNYEAQQDKSGLPNDRFSAERPEGSISTLTIQRTEQRDSAMYRCASSLVSGGNNEQFFGPGTRLTVL.

On this clone: Other DNA sequences in this sample translate to the same CDR3. This CDR3 reads CASSLSGNYGYTF. The CDR3 coding sequence is TGTGCCAGCAGTTTGTCGGGGAACTATGGCTACACCTTC. The rearrangement uses TRBV12-3 or TRBV12-4 and TRBJ1-2; D is uncertain. The CDR3 has 13 amino acids. V was cut by 3 bases and J by 2 bases, with 7 bases left in between.

The J gene is TRBJ2-5, the V gene TRBV5-1; D gene ambiguous. Germline V lookup: CDR1 SGHRS, CDR2 YFSETQ. The CDR3 is made up of 11 amino acids. Trimming removed 3 bases from V and 4 bases from J, with 4 bases in between. The CDR3 DNA reads TGCGCCAGCAGCTCCTTAGAGACCCAGTACTTC. It is translated as CASSSLETQYF.

This clone was counted between two and nine times. This chain joins TRBV30 and TRBJ2-2, with 15 bases fitting TRBD2. The CDR3 contains 17 residues. CDR1 and CDR2 (germline): GTSNPN, SVGIG (reference sequence). Trimming took 3 bases from V and 5 from J; bases not matched to a gene: 7. CDR3 DNA: TGTGCCTGGAGGTTACGGACTAGCGGGGGGGCTACCGGGGAGCTGTTTTTT. Protein product: CAWRLRTSGGATGELFF.

The rearrangement uses TRBV4-3 and TRBJ1-1, with D tentatively TRBD1 (6 bases). The CDR3 sequence is 17 residues long. The V gene lost 2 bases and the J gene lost 0 bases, with 16 bases spanning the gap. Germline V CDR1 and CDR2: LGHNA, YSLEER. The CDR3 DNA reads as TGCGCCAGCAGCCAATGGAAGGTGAGGGGGATGAACACTGAAGCTTTCTTT. It translates to CASSQWKVRGMNTEAFF.

CDR3 nucleotide sequence: TGTGCCAGTACCCCGAGGCAGGCGGGGGGCAATGAGCAGTTCTTC. It encodes CASTPRQAGGNEQFF. This chain connects TRBV19 to TRBJ2-1, with 8 bases fitting TRBD2. Trimming at V came to 7 bases and at J to 6 bases, leaving 11 bases not matched to a gene. Per germline, CDR1 LNHDA and CDR2 SQIVND (reference sequence). This CDR3 contains 15 residues. Drawing the rest from reference TRBV19 and TRBJ2-1, the complete variable domain is DGGITQSPKYLFRKEGQNVTLSCEQNLNHDAMYWYRQDPGQGLRLIYYSQIVNDFQKGDIAEGYSVSREKKESFPLTVTSAQKNPTAFYLCASTPRQAGGNEQFFGPGTRLTVL.

This chain uses TRBV7-2 with TRBJ2-3; TRBD2 aligns across 13 bases. Germline CDR1 is SGHTA and CDR2 is FQGNSA. The CDR3 covers 17 residues. Unmatched junction bases numbered 7, after V lost 5 bases and J lost 2 bases. For the CDR3, the DNA is TGTGCCAGCAGCGCCCGACTAGCGGGGGGCCACACAGATACGCAGTATTTT. Its protein product is CASSARLAGGHTDTQYF.

The genes are TRBV6-5 and TRBJ1-2; tentative D call: TRBD1 (5 bases). CDR1 and CDR2 from the germline V gene are MNHEY and SVGAGI. CDR3 size: 14 residues. Between the trimmed V and J ends, which lost 6 bases and 6 bases, there was a span of 17 bases. CDR3 protein: CASRLWQGSDGYTF. Here the CDR3 DNA reads TGTGCCAGCAGACTATGGCAGGGCTCGGATGGCTACACCTTC.

The V and J genes are TRBV10-3 and TRBJ1-2; no definite D call. The germline V gene encodes CDR1 ENHRY and CDR2 SYGVKD. The CDR3 spans 15 residues. Trimming took 0 bases from V and 8 from J, leaving 16 bases between them. CDR3 sequence (DNA): TGTGCCATCAGTGAGTCGATGGCAGGTCCTCAAGGCTACACCTTC. Amino acid sequence: CAISESMAGPQGYTF.

This clone came up a few times. V and J are TRBV29-1 and TRBJ1-1; weak D call: TRBD1 (5 bases). V was shortened by 7 bases and J by 4 bases, with 10 bases between the two germline ends. Germline CDR1 reads SQVTM; CDR2 reads ANQGSEA. The CDR3 is made up of 11 amino acids. The CDR3 DNA follows: TGCAGCGCTAAGGACACCACTGAAGCTTTCTTT. It translates to CSAKDTTEAFF.